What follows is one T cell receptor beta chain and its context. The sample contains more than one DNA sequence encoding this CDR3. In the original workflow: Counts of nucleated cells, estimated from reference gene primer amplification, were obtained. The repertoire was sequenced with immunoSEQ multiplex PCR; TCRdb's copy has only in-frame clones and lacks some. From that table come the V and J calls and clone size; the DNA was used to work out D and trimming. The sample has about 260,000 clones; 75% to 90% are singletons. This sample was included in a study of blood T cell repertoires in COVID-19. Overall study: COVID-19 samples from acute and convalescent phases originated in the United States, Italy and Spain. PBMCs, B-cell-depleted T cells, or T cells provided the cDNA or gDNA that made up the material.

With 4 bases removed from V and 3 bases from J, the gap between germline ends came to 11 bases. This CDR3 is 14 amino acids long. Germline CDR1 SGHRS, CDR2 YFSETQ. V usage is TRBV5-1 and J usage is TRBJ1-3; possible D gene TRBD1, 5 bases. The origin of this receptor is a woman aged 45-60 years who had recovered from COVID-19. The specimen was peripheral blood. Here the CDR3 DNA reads TGCGCCAGCAGCCTGGGGACTGGTGGAAACACCATATATTTT. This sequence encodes CASSLGTGGNTIYF.